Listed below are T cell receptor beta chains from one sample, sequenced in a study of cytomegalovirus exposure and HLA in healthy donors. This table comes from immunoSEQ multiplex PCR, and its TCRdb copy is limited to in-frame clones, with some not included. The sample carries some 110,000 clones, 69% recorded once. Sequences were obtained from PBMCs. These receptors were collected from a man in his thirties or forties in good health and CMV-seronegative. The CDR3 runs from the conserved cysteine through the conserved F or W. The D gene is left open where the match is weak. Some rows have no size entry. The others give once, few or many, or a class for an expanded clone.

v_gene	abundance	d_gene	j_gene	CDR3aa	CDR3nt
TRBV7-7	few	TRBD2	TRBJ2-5	CASSGGARETQYF	TGTGCTAGCAGCGGGGGGGCTCGGGAGACCCAGTACTTC
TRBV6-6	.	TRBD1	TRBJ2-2	CASSYSRGQGTGELFF	TGTGCCAGCAGTTACTCCAGGGGGCAGGGCACCGGGGAGCTGTTTTTT
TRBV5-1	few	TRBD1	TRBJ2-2	CASSRNRGSTGELFF	TGCGCCAGCAGCAGAAACAGGGGAAGCACCGGGGAGCTGTTTTTT
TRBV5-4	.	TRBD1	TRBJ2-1	CASSLAMGQGNNEQFF	TGTGCCAGCAGCTTGGCCATGGGACAGGGGAACAATGAGCAGTTCTTC
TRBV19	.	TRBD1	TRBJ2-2	CASSFGTGRGELFF	TGTGCCAGTAGTTTCGGGACAGGGCGCGGGGAGCTGTTTTTT
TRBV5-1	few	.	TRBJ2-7	CASSLDQGPYEQYF	TGCGCCAGCAGCTTGGACCAGGGGCCTTACGAGCAGTACTTC
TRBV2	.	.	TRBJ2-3	CASSERGPGDTQYF	TGTGCCAGCAGTGAAAGGGGTCCCGGAGATACGCAGTATTTT
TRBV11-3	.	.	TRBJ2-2	CASSLDPAANTGELFF	TGTGCCAGCAGCTTAGACCCAGCGGCCAACACCGGGGAGCTGTTTTTT
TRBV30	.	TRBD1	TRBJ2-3	CAWATGGAGEDTQYF	TGTGCCTGGGCGACAGGGGGCGCTGGAGAAGATACGCAGTATTTT
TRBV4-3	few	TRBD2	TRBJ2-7	CASSQGREFVYEQYF	TGCGCCAGCAGCCAAGGGCGGGAGTTCGTCTACGAGCAGTACTTC
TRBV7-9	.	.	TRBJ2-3	CASSSTGSTDTQYF	TGTGCCAGCAGCTCCACAGGTAGCACAGATACGCAGTATTTT
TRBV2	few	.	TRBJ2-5	CASSGMDSRETQYF	TGTGCCAGCAGCGGAATGGACTCTCGGGAGACCCAGTACTTC
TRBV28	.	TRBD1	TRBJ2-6	CAGGQASPSGANVLTF	TGTGCCGGGGGACAGGCCTCTCCTTCTGGGGCCAACGTCCTGACTTTC
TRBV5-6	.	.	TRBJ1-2	CASSRDRDYGYTF	TGTGCCAGCAGCCGTGACAGAGACTATGGCTACACCTTC
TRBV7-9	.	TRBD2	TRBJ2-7	CASSFRREGIYEQYF	TGTGCCTCCTCCTTTCGGCGGGAGGGTATCTACGAGCAGTACTTC
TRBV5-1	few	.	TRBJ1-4	CASSLDQVNEKLFF	TGCGCCAGCAGCTTGGATCAGGTTAATGAAAAACTGTTTTTT
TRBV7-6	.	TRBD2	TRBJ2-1	CASSFGQPGTMNEQFF	TGTGCCAGCAGCTTCGGCCAACCTGGGACTATGAATGAGCAGTTCTTC
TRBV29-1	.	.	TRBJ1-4	CSGQGSANEKLFF	TGCAGCGGGCAAGGGAGTGCTAATGAAAAACTGTTTTTT
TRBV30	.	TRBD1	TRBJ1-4	CATGTGFEKLFF	TGTGCCACCGGGACAGGGTTTGAAAAACTGTTTTTT
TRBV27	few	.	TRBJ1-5	CASGAVSNQPQHF	TGTGCCAGCGGCGCGGTCAGCAATCAGCCCCAGCATTTT
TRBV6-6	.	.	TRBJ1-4	CASSYSAGRKLFF	TGTGCCAGCAGTTACTCAGCGGGGAGAAAACTGTTTTTT
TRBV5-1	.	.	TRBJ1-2	CASSLATDYGYTF	TGCGCCAGCAGCTTGGCAACAGATTATGGCTACACCTTC
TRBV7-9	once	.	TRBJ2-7	CASSLQSPELDEQYF	TGTGCCAGCAGCTTGCAGAGCCCGGAGCTGGACGAGCAGTACTTC
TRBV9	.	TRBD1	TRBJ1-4	CASSVAGQPTNEKLFF	TGTGCCAGCAGCGTAGCGGGACAGCCAACTAATGAAAAACTGTTTTTT
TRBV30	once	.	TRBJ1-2	CAWSATGAAPGIGYTF	TGTGCCTGGAGCGCGACCGGAGCTGCCCCCGGTATTGGCTACACCTTC
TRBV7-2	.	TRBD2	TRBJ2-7	CASSSYPASSGASYEQYF	TGTGCCAGCAGCTCCTACCCGGCGTCTAGCGGGGCGTCCTACGAGCAGTACTTC
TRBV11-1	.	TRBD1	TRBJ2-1	CASSDRGPYNEQFF	TGTGCCAGCAGCGACAGGGGGCCCTACAATGAGCAGTTCTTC
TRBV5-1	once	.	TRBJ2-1	CASSLISGLGQNEQFF	TGCGCCAGCAGCTTGATTAGCGGCCTTGGACAAAATGAGCAGTTCTTC